The 13 T cell receptor beta chains reported below all come from one sample, sequenced in a study of blood T cell repertoires in COVID-19. Sequencing used immunoSEQ multiplex PCR; TCRdb keeps in-frame clones, though not all of them. The sample includes under 300,000 clones, about nine tenths seen only once; the top ten take 2.5% to 3%. The sequenced sample consisted of PBMCs or T cells enriched from blood (not recorded which). The receptors here all came from a woman between 45 and 65 years old who had recovered from COVID-19.

This chain uses TRBV24-1 with TRBJ2-1; D is perhaps TRBD1 (6 bases). Germline V CDR1 and CDR2: KGHDR, SFDVKD. The CDR3 sequence is 16 residues long. V was cut by 4 bases and J by 0 bases, with 12 bases left in between. The CDR3 loop is CATSDSTGFSYNEQFF. In DNA, the CDR3 is TGTGCCACCAGTGACTCGACAGGTTTCTCCTACAATGAGCAGTTCTTC.

The chain joins TRBV29-1 to TRBJ2-2, with D possibly TRBD1 on 5 matching bases. Germline V CDR1 and CDR2: SQVTM, ANQGSEA. CDR3 length: 14 residues. The V end was cut by 7 bases, the J end by 4 bases, with 16 bases between. The CDR3 region has the DNA TGCAGCGCCGGGCAGGGCTCGCCCACCGGGGAGCTGTTTTTT. This sequence encodes CSAGQGSPTGELFF.

The gene calls are TRBV27 and TRBJ1-5; TRBD1 is a possible D gene (5 bases). V dropped 5 bases and J dropped 6 bases, with 14 bases sitting between them. The CDR3 consists of 14 residues. Looked up from germline, CDR1 is MNHEY and CDR2 is SMNVEV (reference sequence). CDR3 DNA: TGTGCCAGCAGTCCTGGACAAGGTGCTCAGCCCCAGCATTTT. Translation: CASSPGQGAQPQHF.

This clone showed up just once. The rearrangement joins TRBV29-1 to TRBJ2-1; TRBD2 is a possible D gene (6 bases). The CDR3 contains 13 residues. V lost 3 bases and J 5 bases, leaving 11 bases between the germline ends. Looked up from germline, CDR1 is SQVTM and CDR2 is ANQGSEA. CDR3 nucleotides: TGCAGCGTTGAGGGGACTGCCAACAATGAGCAGTTCTTC. It encodes CSVEGTANNEQFF.

This sequence joins TRBV7-2 and TRBJ2-7; 8 bases are shared with TRBD2. Per germline, CDR1 SGHTA and CDR2 FQGNSA. The CDR3 spans 16 residues. J lost 2 bases, V lost 0 bases, and 6 bases had no gene match. CDR3 bases: TGTGCCAGCAGCTTAGCAATCACTAGCGGAACCTACGAGCAGTACTTC. This sequence encodes CASSLAITSGTYEQYF.

This chain joins TRBV30 and TRBJ2-1; D gene ambiguous. Germline CDR1 is GTSNPN and CDR2 is SVGIG (reference sequence). The CDR3 totals 12 residues. Trimming removed 4 bases from V and 6 bases from J, with 10 bases in between. CDR3 sequence reads: CAWKVGGNEQFF. The CDR3 DNA reads TGTGCCTGGAAGGTCGGCGGCAATGAGCAGTTCTTC.

The chain joins TRBV30 to TRBJ1-2; D is perhaps TRBD1 (6 bases). V was pared by 4 bases and J by 2 bases, with 29 bases between. The CDR3 length is 19 residues. The germline V gene has CDR1 GTSNPN and CDR2 SVGIG (reference sequence). DNA for the CDR3: TGTGCCTGGACCTTACAGCCCCCCTCTGGCAGGGGAATGAACTATGGCTACACCTTC. Translating it yields CAWTLQPPSGRGMNYGYTF.

The chain couples TRBV7-8 to TRBJ1-5, with 7 bases that match TRBD1. This CDR3 is 15 amino acids long. The germline V gene has CDR1 SGHVS and CDR2 FQNEAQ. The trim removed 5 bases at V and 3 bases at J, leaving 7 bases unmatched. The CDR3 DNA is TGTGCCAGCAGCCCCCGGGACAGAATCAATCAGCCCCAGCATTTT. Translating gives CASSPRDRINQPQHF.

The genes are TRBV27 and TRBJ1-5, with D possibly matching TRBD1 (6 bases). V was pared by 3 bases and J by 0 bases, with 12 bases between. The CDR3 totals 16 residues. CDR1 is MNHEY and CDR2 is SMNVEV in the germline V gene (reference sequence). The CDR3 here is CASSFTGYDSNQPQHF. The CDR3 bases are TGTGCCAGCAGTTTCACAGGGTACGATAGCAATCAGCCCCAGCATTTT.

Comments on this clone: Other DNA sequences from this sample encode an identical CDR3 as well. V is TRBV5-1 and J is TRBJ2-1; TRBD2 matches at 11 bases. The CDR3 runs 15 residues. V lost 4 bases and J lost 5; bases outside the gene matches: 5. Per the germline V gene, CDR1 is SGHRS and CDR2 is YFSETQ. The CDR3 DNA reads TGCGCCAGCAGCCCACTAGCGGGGGCGAACAATGAGCAGTTCTTC. Translation gives CASSPLAGANNEQFF.

This chain joins TRBV7-9 and TRBJ1-2; D unclear. The germline V gene has CDR1 SEHNR and CDR2 FQNEAQ (reference sequence). The CDR3 totals 12 residues. Between the trimmed V and J ends, which lost 3 bases and 8 bases, there was a span of 10 bases. Here the CDR3 reads CASSFTGRGYTF. DNA for the CDR3: TGTGCCAGCAGCTTTACGGGTCGCGGCTACACCTTC.

V is TRBV28 and J is TRBJ1-2; D ambiguous. This CDR3 contains 11 residues. CDR1 and CDR2 from the germline V gene are MDHEN and SYDVKM. Trimming removed 11 bases from V and 0 bases from J, with 7 bases in between. The CDR3 sequence is CAGQSNYGYTF. Here the CDR3 DNA reads TGTGCCGGCCAGTCTAACTATGGCTACACCTTC.

V gene TRBV4-1 combines with J gene TRBJ2-3; the D is unclear. The CDR3 is made up of 11 amino acids. Trimming took 6 bases from V and 8 from J, leaving 9 bases between them. Germline V gene sequence: CDR1 MGHRA, CDR2 YSYEKL. As DNA, the CDR3 is TGCGCCAGCAGGCCGCCAGGTACGCAGTATTTT. Amino acid sequence: CASRPPGTQYF.